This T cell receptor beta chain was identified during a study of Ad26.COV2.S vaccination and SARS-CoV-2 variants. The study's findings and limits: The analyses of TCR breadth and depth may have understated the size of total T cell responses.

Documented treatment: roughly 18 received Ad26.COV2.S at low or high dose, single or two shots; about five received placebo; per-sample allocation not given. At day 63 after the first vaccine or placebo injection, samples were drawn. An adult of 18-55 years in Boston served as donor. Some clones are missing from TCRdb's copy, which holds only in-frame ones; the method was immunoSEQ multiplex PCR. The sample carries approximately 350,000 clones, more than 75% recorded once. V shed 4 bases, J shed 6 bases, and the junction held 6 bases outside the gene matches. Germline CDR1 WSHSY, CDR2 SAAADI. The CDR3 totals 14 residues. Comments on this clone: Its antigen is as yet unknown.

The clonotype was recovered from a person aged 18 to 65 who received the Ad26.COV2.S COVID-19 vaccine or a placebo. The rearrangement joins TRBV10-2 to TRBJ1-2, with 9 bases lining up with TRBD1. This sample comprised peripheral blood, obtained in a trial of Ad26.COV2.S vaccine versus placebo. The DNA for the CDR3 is TGCGCCAGCAGTGCCGCCGGGACAGGGAATGGCTACACCTTC. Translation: CASSAAGTGNGYTF.